Sequencing of this TCR beta chain was carried out in a study of blood T cell repertoires in COVID-19 (dated by TCRdb to 2018 to 2021). At the level of the whole study: Samples covering the acute and convalescent phases of COVID-19 were provided by collaborators in the United States, Italy and Spain. Where HLA class I and class II types were available, the types were taken from metadata supplied by the sample provider, not from assay-based typing. A freely available public database, intended as a resource for researchers studying the immune response to SARS-CoV-2, is where the repertoires were released. The samples were drawn from the first 160 participants of the ongoing ImmuneRACE study and from 950 to 1,500 subjects provided by 6 global collaborators. Sample metadata almost always included a de-identified subject ID, COVID-19 status, age in years and sex. The material from the prospective study consisted of cDNA or gDNA derived from T cells, B-cell-depleted T cells, or PBMCs. The dataset comprised deeply sampled blood TCRbeta repertoires from subjects exposed to, actively infected with, or recovered from COVID-19. Paper-wide results and their limitations: Clinical and demographic metadata were provided uncurated, with the amount varying by source and participant.

In Seattle, one collaborating source enrolled patients while the infection was active and tracked those patients longitudinally over the course of disease. Whole blood was collected in K2EDTA tubes by collaborating institutions according to the institutions' own protocols. Collaborator samples were shipped for TCRbeta analysis as frozen whole blood, isolated PBMCs, or DNA extracted from either sample type. Trimming costs V 0 bases and J 3 bases, and their ends lie 15 bases apart. The cysteine opens and the phenylalanine closes a CDR3 of 16 amino acids. Solely the CDR3 DNA is kept, with 48 bases framed from the first base. Via the germline V gene, CDR1 is MNHEY and CDR2 SVGEGT. TCRbeta CDR3 regions were amplified from genomic DNA using the immunoSEQ Assay, a bias-controlled multiplex PCR. The source study handled its data this way. The number of nucleated cells in each sample was estimated by amplification of reference gene primers within the assay. Sequence reads were collapsed and filtered to measure the absolute abundance of every unique TCRbeta CDR3 rearrangement. For each sample, productive Simpson clonality was calculated as the square root of Simpson's diversity index across productive rearrangements. The source is immuneACCESS, and TCRdb retained only in-frame sequences with V and J called. Part of the clones is not carried over; for the studies checked, unresolved V genes explain less than half of this, and the remainder is unexplained. Clone size and the V and J calls come from that table; the DNA yielded D and trimming. In this sample the table shows about 310,000 clones, 90% of which occur a single time. The ten largest clones represent roughly 1% of the sample.

A note on this clone: The antigen this receptor binds is unknown. Nothing much larger sits one base from this clone, and base qualities are not available.

Sequences were obtained from peripheral blood. The chain employs TRBV6-2 or TRBV6-3 and TRBJ2-7; TRBD1 is a weak D gene call, 5 bases matching. This clonotype was sampled from a woman between 35 and 50 years old with COVID-19, enrolled during active disease. CDR3 region: CASSYSLILRDYEQYF. The nucleotide sequence is given as TGTGCCAGCAGTTACTCGTTAATCCTCAGGGACTACGAGCAGTACTTC.